One sample yielded the 14 T cell receptor beta chains listed below, sequenced in a study of T-cell reconstitution after alpha-beta-depleted transplantation in children (TCRdb year 2016). In the paper's terms, the treatment or condition label means: allogeneic hematopoietic cell transplantation with graft depleted of TCRalphabeta T cells and CD19 B cells. The library relied on PCR. This sample was sequenced with an Illumina HiSeq 2500. Molecular barcoding was employed in the preparation of TCR libraries, with unique molecular identifiers being used to normalize TCRbeta repertoire quantification. The raw public reads went through TCRdb reprocessing: fastp at Q25, MiXCR clone calling, in-frame beta chains kept. Every distinct CDR3 protein forms one entry, paired with its most common genes and DNA. The sample profile shows 540,000 or so distinct CDR3 sequences; more than 20% of them were found once. The ten largest clonotypes hold roughly 15% of the sample.

The sequencing used PBMCs, mostly from graft donor cells, collected 360 days after TCRalphabeta/CD19-depleted stem cell transplant. The receptors shown here come from a boy in the first two years of life who had a stem cell transplant for acute myeloid leukemia, so the T cells may come from the graft donor.

The chain recombines TRBV7-3 with TRBJ2-3; 9 bases match TRBD2. CDR3 length equals 17 residues. The V gene end was trimmed by 1 base and the J gene end by 4 bases; junction bases not matched to a gene: 9. CDR1 and CDR2 from the germline V gene are SGHTA and FQGTGA. The CDR3 loop reads CASSLRVAGGPSDTQYF. The CDR3 DNA is TGTGCCAGCAGCTTAAGAGTGGCGGGGGGGCCCTCAGATACGCAGTATTTT.

This clonotype appeared many times. The chain joins TRBV12-3 or TRBV12-4 to TRBJ1-1; D is possibly TRBD1 (6 bases). This CDR3 is built from 17 residues. Trimming stripped 6 bases from V and 0 bases from J, with 20 bases between. The CDR3 DNA follows: TGTGCCAGCAGCGGTCTTGGATGGGGGGCGATGAACACTGAAGCTTTCTTT. It is translated as CASSGLGWGAMNTEAFF.

This clonotype was seen repeatedly, ten times or more. The chain combines TRBV24-1 with TRBJ2-1, with 8 nucleotides matching TRBD2. Germline loops: CDR1 KGHDR, CDR2 SFDVKD. The V and J ends lost 4 bases and 10 bases, in that order; junction bases with no gene match: 5. This CDR3 is built from 13 residues. CDR3 residues: CATSESRLAEQFF. CDR3 nucleotides: TGTGCCACCAGTGAATCGAGACTAGCGGAGCAGTTCTTC.

This sequence joins TRBV6-5 and TRBJ2-3, with D unresolved. V was cut by 7 bases and J by 2 bases, with 7 bases left in between. This CDR3 is built from 12 residues. CDR1 is MNHEY and CDR2 is SVGAGI in the germline V gene. CDR3 sequence: CASTTSTDTQYF. The CDR3 DNA reads as TGTGCCAGCACTACATCCACAGATACGCAGTATTTT.

The chain recombines TRBV12-3 or TRBV12-4 with TRBJ2-7, with D possibly TRBD2 on 7 matching bases. The length of the CDR3 is 12 residues. V dropped 8 bases and J dropped 4 bases, with 12 bases sitting between them. CDR3 sequence: CASGAGAYEQYF. The CDR3 DNA sequence: TGTGCCAGCGGGGCGGGGGCATACGAGCAGTACTTC.

The chain couples TRBV7-9 to TRBJ1-2, with 9 bases that match TRBD1. With 6 bases clipped from V and 7 bases from J, the junction kept 15 bases outside the gene matches. Germline lookup yields CDR1 SEHNR and CDR2 FQNEAQ (reference sequence). CDR3 size: 16 residues. The CDR3: CASSIGQGLSSFGYTF. DNA of the CDR3: TGTGCCAGCAGTATAGGACAGGGGTTATCCTCTTTTGGCTACACCTTC.

This clonotype has ten or more counts. CDR3 sequence reads: CASSFGGRGETQYF. The CDR3 DNA follows: TGTGCCAGCAGCTTCGGGGGGCGCGGAGAGACCCAGTACTTC. The genes are TRBV7-3 and TRBJ2-5, with D tentatively TRBD2 (7 bases). V lost 3 bases and J lost 4, with 12 bases in between. The germline CDR1 and CDR2 sequences are SGHTA and FQGTGA. The CDR3 length is 14 residues. The full variable domain, completed using reference TRBV7-3 and TRBJ2-5, is GAGVSQTPSNKVTEKGKYVELRCDPISGHTALYWYRQSLGQGPEFLIYFQGTGAADDSGLPNDRFFAVRPEGSVSTLKIQRTERGDSAVYLCASSFGGRGETQYFGPGTRLLVL.

This clonotype was detected only a few times. The rearrangement links TRBV12-3 or TRBV12-4 to TRBJ2-1; D gene unclear. The CDR3 runs 17 residues. The V and J ends lost 2 bases and 3 bases respectively, with 17 bases between them. As DNA, the CDR3 is TGTGCCAGCAGTTTAAATCCGAAGAACTCGGGCTACAATGAGCAGTTCTTC. This sequence encodes CASSLNPKNSGYNEQFF.

This chain joins TRBV5-1 and TRBJ2-7, with D possibly TRBD1 on 6 matching bases. The CDR3 has 15 amino acids. V was trimmed by 1 base and J by 2 bases, leaving 13 bases between them. Germline V gives CDR1 SGHRS, CDR2 YFSETQ. CDR3: CASSLQGTATYEQYF. CDR3 sequence (DNA): TGCGCCAGCAGCTTGCAGGGGACGGCCACCTACGAGCAGTACTTC.

This clonotype has a handful of counts. CDR3 residues: CSAGAGERVNTEAFF. The CDR3 DNA sequence: TGCAGCGCCGGGGCGGGTGAGAGGGTGAACACTGAAGCTTTCTTT. V is TRBV20-1 and J is TRBJ1-1, with D perhaps matching TRBD1 (5 bases). The CDR3 consists of 15 residues. Germline CDR1 DFQATT, CDR2 SNEGSKA (reference sequence).

This clonotype has only a few counts. The chain employs TRBV20-1 and TRBJ2-3; 8 bases map to TRBD2. Trimming removed 4 bases from V and 5 bases from J; junction bases left unmatched: 8. The CDR3 consists of 14 residues. Germline values: CDR1 DFQATT, CDR2 SNEGSKA (reference sequence). This CDR3 reads CSANRGGGKDTQYF. As DNA, the CDR3 is TGCAGTGCTAATCGGGGGGGAGGTAAAGATACGCAGTATTTT.

This clonotype was seen a handful of times. This rearrangement joins TRBV15 to TRBJ1-4; 7 nucleotides agree with TRBD1. The germline CDR1 and CDR2 sequences are LNHNV and YYDKDF (reference sequence). Trimming cost V 2 bases and J 8 bases; bases outside gene matches: 5. The CDR3 totals 14 residues. The CDR3 bases are TGTGCCACCAGCAGAACAGGGGAGGAAGAAAAACTGTTTTTT. Translated, it gives CATSRTGEEEKLFF.

This clonotype was counted only a few times. This chain connects TRBV12-3 or TRBV12-4 to TRBJ2-1; 13 bases are shared with TRBD2. The CDR3 sequence is 16 residues long. After removal of 3 bases from V and 8 bases from J, the junction contained 7 bases not matched to a gene. CDR3 residues: CASSFVTSGGAYEQFF. In nucleotides, the CDR3 is TGTGCCAGCAGTTTCGTCACTAGCGGGGGGGCCTATGAGCAGTTCTTC.

This clonotype was detected only a few times. The gene calls are TRBV4-3 and TRBJ1-1; 10 bases line up with TRBD1. V was clipped by 0 bases and J by 5 bases; unmatched bases: 6. Germline lookup yields CDR1 LGHNA and CDR2 YSLEER. The CDR3 runs to 16 residues. The CDR3 sequence: CASSQDRTGGGTEAFF. The CDR3, as DNA: TGCGCCAGCAGCCAAGATCGGACAGGGGGAGGGACTGAAGCTTTCTTT.